The clone carrying this TCR beta chain showed up just once. Germline loops: CDR1 LNHDA, CDR2 SQIVND (reference sequence). There are 14 residues in the CDR3. J was trimmed by 2 bases and V by 3 bases; bases with no gene match: 1. Authors' analysis steps: Researchers report that nucleated cell counts were estimated from reference gene primer amplification. Clones were sequenced by immunoSEQ multiplex PCR, and TCRdb holds only the in-frame ones, with some missing. That table gives V, J and clone size, and the DNA gave D and trimming. The sample has 200,000 or so clones, about 87% seen once. This sample stems from a study of blood T cell repertoires in COVID-19. Across the study: COVID-19 samples collected from the United States, Italy and Spain covered acute and convalescent phases.

Participants came from some 23 US areas, aged about 18 to 89 years. Assignments of participants to cohorts depended upon their own reported clinical history. J is TRBJ2-5 and V is TRBV19; TRBD2 agrees at 9 bases. The receptor comes from a woman in her 30s who had recovered from COVID-19. Sequenced: PBMCs or T cells enriched from blood (not recorded which). This CDR3 is CASSMTSGQETQYF. In DNA, the CDR3 is TGTGCCAGTAGTATGACTAGCGGTCAAGAGACCCAGTACTTC. Combining the CDR3 with reference TRBV19 and TRBJ2-5 gives the whole variable domain DGGITQSPKYLFRKEGQNVTLSCEQNLNHDAMYWYRQDPGQGLRLIYYSQIVNDFQKGDIAEGYSVSREKKESFPLTVTSAQKNPTAFYLCASSMTSGQETQYFGPGTRLLVL.